This T cell receptor beta chain was captured in a study of neurological immune-mediated disorders. Study observations and caveats: None of the CDR3 amino acid sequences in expanded clones turned up in more than one subject, which points to private repertoires in all groups.

This CDR3 spans 16 amino acids. V trimming: 3 bases; J trimming: 0 bases; junction bases outside the gene matches: 6. The germline V gene has CDR1 SGHNT and CDR2 YYREEE (reference sequence). This clonotype has a count of ten or more. Its antigen is unidentified. Source material was 2 million unsorted PBMCs, stored at -80 °C in RNAlater. The cDNA was synthesized by means of template-switch 5'RACE, which was carried out with 10-nucleotide random UMIs. TCRdb fed the 5' RACE reads into MiXCR, producing one record per CDR3 protein. The sample has some 48,000 distinct CDR3 sequences; 10% are singletons. The sequence derives from a woman in her 40s with HTLV-1-associated myelopathy (HAM/TSP). The sequenced sample was PBMCs. The rearrangement joins TRBV5-4 to TRBJ1-1; 9 bases line up with TRBD1. The CDR3 sequence is CASSSPGQGLNTEAFF. The CDR3 coding sequence is TGTGCCAGCAGCTCTCCGGGACAGGGCCTGAACACTGAAGCTTTCTTT.